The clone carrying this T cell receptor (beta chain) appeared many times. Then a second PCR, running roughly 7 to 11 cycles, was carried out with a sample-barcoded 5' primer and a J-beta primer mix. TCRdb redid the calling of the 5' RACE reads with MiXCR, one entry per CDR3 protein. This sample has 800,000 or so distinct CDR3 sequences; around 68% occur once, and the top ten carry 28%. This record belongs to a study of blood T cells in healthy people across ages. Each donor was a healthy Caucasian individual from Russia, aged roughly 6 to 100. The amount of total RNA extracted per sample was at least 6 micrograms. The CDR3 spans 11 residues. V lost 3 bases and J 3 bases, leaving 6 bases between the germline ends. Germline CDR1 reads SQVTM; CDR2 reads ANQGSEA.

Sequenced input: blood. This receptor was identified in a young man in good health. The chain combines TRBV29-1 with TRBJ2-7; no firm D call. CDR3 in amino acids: CSVDLGYEQYF. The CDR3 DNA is TGCAGCGTTGATCTCGGCTACGAGCAGTACTTC.